This T cell receptor (beta chain) was captured by sequencing in a study of blood T cell repertoires in COVID-19. The J segment lost 5 bases and the V segment lost 6 bases, leaving 5 bases of the junction unmatched. Germline V CDR1 and CDR2: MRHNA, SNTAGT. The CDR3 has 14 amino acids. In the study's own analysis: Estimated nucleated cell counts came from reference gene primer amplification. TCRdb's copy holds only in-frame clones and misses some; the assay was immunoSEQ multiplex PCR. V, J and clone size are taken as reported in that table, and D and trimming were inferred from the DNA itself. The sample has approximately 250,000 clones, less than 95% seen once; the top ten hold roughly 2.9%.

The TCR sequence derives from a man between 40 and 49 years old who had been exposed to COVID-19. This chain joins TRBV6-4 and TRBJ2-1, with 9 bases identical to TRBD2. Sample: PBMCs or T cells enriched from blood (not recorded which). Here the CDR3 reads CASSARLADNEQFF. The CDR3, as DNA: TGTGCCAGCAGCGCCCGACTAGCGGACAATGAGCAGTTCTTC.